The 16 T cell receptor beta chains listed next were all sequenced from one sample in a study of shared clonotypes between healthy human individuals (dated by TCRdb to the early 2020s). The library was generated by the immunoSEQ multiplex PCR assay. This immuneACCESS table, as held by TCRdb, lists in-frame sequences with V and J called but not all clones. Of the missing ones, under half trace to an unresolved V gene in checked studies; the others have no known cause. This sample gives 2.3 million or so clones in total; over 90% of them show up just once. The ten largest clones capture 0.39% of the sample. The sequenced sample consisted of naive CD4+ T cells from PBMCs. Sample cell subset or site, as interpreted from the label and publication: CD45RA+ positively selected. The receptor source for this set is a man aged 18-30 years in good health. Some clones in this sample may be carry-over from other donors' samples.

The gene calls are TRBV4-2 and TRBJ2-3; no firm D call. Germline V lookup: CDR1 LGHNA, CDR2 YNFKEQ. The CDR3 extends over 14 amino acids. V dropped 3 bases and J dropped 2 bases, with 9 bases sitting between them. This CDR3 reads CASSHPRLTDTQYF. The DNA of the CDR3 is TGTGCCAGCAGCCACCCGCGGCTCACAGATACGCAGTATTTT.

The gene calls are TRBV27 and TRBJ2-7, with 7 bases matching TRBD1. The CDR3 runs 14 residues. The germline CDR1 and CDR2 sequences are MNHEY and SMNVEV (reference sequence). Losses at the gene ends were 6 bases for V and 6 bases for J; bases not matched to a gene: 11. The CDR3 loop reads CASSVNRGGGEQYF. The CDR3 bases are TGTGCCAGCAGCGTAAACAGGGGCGGCGGCGAGCAGTACTTC.

The CDR3 sequence is CASSTGTTRVTDTQYF. CDR3 DNA: TGTGCCAGCAGCACAGGGACTACAAGGGTCACAGATACGCAGTATTTT. The chain has TRBV7-2 and TRBJ2-3; a weak D match, TRBD2 (7 bases). This CDR3 spans 16 amino acids. Germline CDR1 reads SGHTA; CDR2 reads FQGNSA. V shed 5 bases and J shed 2 bases, with 17 bases lying between them.

The rearrangement joins TRBV11-3 to TRBJ2-7, with D possibly matching TRBD1 (6 bases). Per germline, CDR1 SGHNT and CDR2 YENEEA. This CDR3 has 13 residues. Trimming removed 5 bases from V and 6 bases from J, with 14 bases in between. In DNA form, the CDR3 reads TGTGCCAGCAGCCCAGGGGATGGGTTCGAGCAGTACTTC. It codes for CASSPGDGFEQYF.

J is TRBJ2-2 and V is TRBV6-4; D is possibly TRBD2 (5 bases). The CDR3 contains 14 residues. Germline V gene sequence: CDR1 MRHNA, CDR2 SNTAGT. Trimming cost V 0 bases and J 10 bases, with 12 bases left between them. The CDR3 loop reads CASSDSGRTEELFF. The CDR3 region has the DNA TGTGCCAGCAGTGACTCGGGTAGGACTGAGGAGCTGTTTTTT.

The chain is built from TRBV11-2 and TRBJ2-7; tentatively, D is TRBD2 (5 bases). The CDR3 is 13 residues long. Per germline, CDR1 SGHAT and CDR2 FQNNGV. The V end was cut by 3 bases, the J end by 4 bases, with 10 bases between. CDR3 nucleotides: TGTGCCAGCAGCTTTTGGGAGATGTACGAGCAGTACTTC. This codes for CASSFWEMYEQYF. Full variable domain (remainder filled in from reference TRBV11-2 and TRBJ2-7): EAGVAQSPRYKIIEKRQSVAFWCNPISGHATLYWYQQILGQGPKLLIQFQNNGVVDDSQLPKDRFSAERLKGVDSTLKIQPAKLEDSAVYLCASSFWEMYEQYFGPGTRLTVT.

This clone was observed once. Other DNA sequences in this sample translate to the same CDR3. This chain uses TRBV7-3 with TRBJ2-7; D possibly corresponds to TRBD1 (6 bases). Germline CDR1 SGHTA, CDR2 FQGTGA. The CDR3 has 13 amino acids. Deletions cut 3 bases from V and 1 base from J, with 7 bases between. Here the CDR3 DNA reads TGTGCCAGCAGCTTGAGGGGGTCCTACGAGCAGTACTTC. It is translated as CASSLRGSYEQYF.

The chain joins TRBV7-2 to TRBJ1-4; tentative D call: TRBD1 (5 bases). Between the trimmed V and J ends, which lost 1 base and 10 bases, there was a span of 10 bases. This CDR3 is 13 amino acids long. Germline lookup yields CDR1 SGHTA and CDR2 FQGNSA. CDR3 loop: CASSLEDTLKLFF. The CDR3 DNA sequence: TGTGCCAGCAGCTTAGAGGACACCCTAAAACTGTTTTTT.

The chain employs TRBV15 and TRBJ2-2, with D perhaps matching TRBD2 (5 bases). Germline loops: CDR1 LNHNV, CDR2 YYDKDF (reference sequence). The CDR3 is made up of 13 amino acids. The V end was cut by 5 bases, the J end by 7 bases, with 11 bases between. CDR3 loop: CATSPRGIGELFF. Here the CDR3 DNA reads TGTGCCACCAGCCCTCGAGGGATCGGGGAGCTGTTTTTT.

The chain joins TRBV2 to TRBJ2-5; 11 nucleotides match TRBD2. This CDR3 is 15 amino acids long. The J segment lost 3 bases and the V segment lost 6 bases, leaving 6 bases of the junction unmatched. Germline CDR1 reads SNHLY; CDR2 reads FYNNEI. The CDR3 sequence: CASRRGSGREETQYF. CDR3 coding DNA: TGTGCCAGCAGGAGGGGTAGCGGGAGGGAAGAGACCCAGTACTTC.

For this clone: The sample holds other DNA sequences that translate to the same CDR3. The chain couples TRBV18 to TRBJ2-1; the D is unclear. The germline gives CDR1 KGHSH, CDR2 LQKENI. V gave up 2 bases and J gave up 6 bases, with 8 bases separating them. The CDR3 is 13 residues long. CDR3 bases: TGTGCCAGCTCACCATCGCGGAGCAATGAGCAGTTCTTC. This encodes CASSPSRSNEQFF.

This clone was picked up one time. The chain recombines TRBV7-2 with TRBJ2-7, with TRBD1 matching 8 bases. The CDR3 spans 14 residues. Germline V gene lookup returns CDR1 SGHTA and CDR2 FQGNSA. After removal of 5 bases from V and 5 bases from J, the junction contained 8 bases not matched to a gene. CDR3 sequence: CASSNQGARHEQYF. CDR3 DNA: TGTGCCAGCAGCAACCAGGGGGCGCGTCACGAGCAGTACTTC.

The rearrangement uses TRBV5-4 and TRBJ1-2, with D possibly matching TRBD1 (5 bases). The CDR3 is 11 residues long. V lost 2 bases to trimming and J lost 8 bases, with 7 bases between them. Germline CDR1 reads SGHNT; CDR2 reads YYREEE (reference sequence). DNA of the CDR3: TGTGCCAGCAGCTTCCAGGGAGGCTACACCTTC. It translates to CASSFQGGYTF. Combining the CDR3 with reference TRBV5-4 and TRBJ1-2 gives the whole variable domain ETGVTQSPTHLIKTRGQQVTLRCSSQSGHNTVSWYQQALGQGPQFIFQYYREEENGRGNFPPRFSGLQFPNYSSELNVNALELDDSALYLCASSFQGGYTFGSGTRLTVV.

This chain connects TRBV5-1 to TRBJ2-5; D might be TRBD2 (6 bases). CDR3 length: 13 residues. V lost 5 bases and J 1 base, leaving 9 bases between the germline ends. The germline V gene encodes CDR1 SGHRS and CDR2 YFSETQ. The CDR3 sequence is CASREGSQETQYF. As DNA, the CDR3 is TGCGCCAGCAGGGAGGGAAGCCAAGAGACCCAGTACTTC.

This clone has just a few counts. The chain employs TRBV2 and TRBJ2-7; 10 positions match TRBD2. CDR1 and CDR2 from the germline V gene are SNHLY and FYNNEI. Unmatched junction bases numbered 10, after V lost 8 bases and J lost 0 bases. The CDR3 contains 16 residues. CDR3 sequence (DNA): TGTGCCAGCTCTAAAGCCGGGACTAGCGTCTCCTACGAGCAGTACTTC. Its protein is CASSKAGTSVSYEQYF.

Note on this clone: Other DNA sequences in this specimen translate into the identical CDR3. The chain combines TRBV5-1 with TRBJ2-3; TRBD2 matches 10 bases. This CDR3 contains 16 residues. V shed 0 bases and J 1 base; nucleotides not matched to a gene: 2. Per germline, CDR1 SGHRS and CDR2 YFSETQ. CDR3 DNA sequence: TGCGCCAGCAGCTTGGGGGGGACTAGCGGCACAGATACGCAGTATTTT. It translates to CASSLGGTSGTDTQYF.